Detailed here is one TCR beta chain. In the authors' methods: The assay estimated nucleated cells by amplifying reference gene primers. The data were produced by immunoSEQ multiplex PCR, yet TCRdb's version contains in-frame clones alone and is incomplete. D and trimming were read from the DNA, whereas the V and J calls and clone size are those reported in that table. The sample records about 150,000 clones, approximately 90% being singletons. The source of the sample is a study of blood T cell repertoires in COVID-19. Study details: Acute-phase and convalescent COVID-19 samples originated in the United States, Italy and Spain. Sources were T cells, B-cell-depleted T cells, or PBMCs; the material itself was cDNA or gDNA.

The V end lost 3 bases, the J end lost 6 bases, and 8 bases lay between the germline ends. CDR3 length: 12 amino acids. Germline CDR1 LGHNT, CDR2 FRNRAP. Specimen: peripheral blood. The chain links TRBV12-5 to TRBJ1-1, with D unresolved. This clonotype was obtained from a woman between 40 and 50 years old with acute or convalescent COVID-19. The DNA of the CDR3 is TGTGCTAGTGGTTTATGGGGAGCTGAAGCTTTCTTT. Its translation: CASGLWGAEAFF.